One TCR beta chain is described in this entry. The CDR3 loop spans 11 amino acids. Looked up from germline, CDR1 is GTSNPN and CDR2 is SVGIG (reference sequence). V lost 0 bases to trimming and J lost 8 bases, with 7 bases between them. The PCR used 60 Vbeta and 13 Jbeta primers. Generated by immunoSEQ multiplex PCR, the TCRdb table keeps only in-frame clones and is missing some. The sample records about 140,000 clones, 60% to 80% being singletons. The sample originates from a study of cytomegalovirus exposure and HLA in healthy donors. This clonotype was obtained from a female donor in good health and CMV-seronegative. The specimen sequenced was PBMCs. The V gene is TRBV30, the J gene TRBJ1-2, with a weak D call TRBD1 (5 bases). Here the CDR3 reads CAWSVTGGYTF. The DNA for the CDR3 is TGTGCCTGGAGTGTTACAGGCGGCTACACCTTC.